This entry describes one T cell receptor beta chain. This CDR3 contains 17 residues. Between the trimmed V and J ends, which lost 0 bases and 2 bases, there was a span of 14 bases. Germline V gene data show CDR1 as LNHNV and CDR2 as YYDKDF (reference sequence). This sample is part of a study of blood T cell repertoires in COVID-19. Study-wide context: Some COVID-19 samples were acute and others convalescent; all came from the United States, Italy and Spain.

TCRdb's copy holds only in-frame clones and misses some; the assay was immunoSEQ multiplex PCR. The sample contains 65,000 to 90,000 clones, about 74% of which appear only once. Material: peripheral blood. The chain couples TRBV15 to TRBJ1-5, with a tentative D call TRBD1 (5 bases). The TCR originated in a man in his 70s with COVID-19, enrolled during active disease. CDR3 protein: CATSREGGVSRNQPQHF. CDR3 nucleotides: TGTGCCACCAGCAGAGAGGGGGGGGTTAGTCGCAATCAGCCCCAGCATTTT.